This T cell receptor (beta chain) appears in the sequencing data of a study of technical replicates of blood from several donors. The CDR3 loop spans 14 amino acids. Per the germline V gene, CDR1 is SGHTA and CDR2 is FQGNSA. Germline trimming cut 1 base from V and 4 bases from J; bases unmatched to any gene: 3. The assay was immunoSEQ multiplex PCR, and TCRdb's table has in-frame clones only and misses some. Of tens of thousands of clones listed, 80% to 95% are singletons. The V gene is TRBV7-2, the J gene TRBJ2-7; 8 positions match TRBD2. The sequence derives from a human donor in good health. Sequencing was performed on T cells isolated from PBMCs. In nucleotides, the CDR3 is TGTGCCAGCAGCTTAGGCGGGAGGAAGTACGAGCAGTACTTC. Translating it yields CASSLGGRKYEQYF.